This note documents a single T cell receptor (beta chain) sequence. What this receptor recognizes is not known. Per-base qualities were not stored, and no clone one base away is much larger. This specimen belongs to a study of blood T cell repertoires in COVID-19 (dated by TCRdb to 2018 to 2021). Background on the whole study: Samples covering the acute and convalescent phases of COVID-19 were provided by collaborators in the United States, Italy and Spain. A freely available public database, intended as a resource for researchers studying the immune response to SARS-CoV-2, is where the repertoires were released. HLA class I and class II types, where available, came from metadata supplied by the sample provider rather than from assay-based typing. The prospective study material was composed of cDNA or gDNA derived from T cells, B-cell-depleted T cells, or PBMCs. Samples came from the ongoing ImmuneRACE study (first 160 participants) plus 1,254 subjects from 6 global collaborators. A de-identified subject ID, COVID-19 status, age in years and sex were almost always included in the sample metadata. The dataset comprised deeply sampled blood TCRbeta repertoires from subjects exposed to, actively infected with, or recovered from COVID-19. What the study reported, not specific to this receptor: Clinical and demographic metadata were provided uncurated, with the amount varying by source and participant.

Spanning cysteine to phenylalanine, the CDR3 consists of 15 amino acids. The retained sequence is limited to the CDR3, 45 bases, with the frame set at the first base. V gives up 4 bases and J gives up 0 bases, and the segment between their germline ends measures 10 bases. From the germline V gene, CDR1 is SGHTA and CDR2 is FQGNSA. TCRbeta CDR3 regions were amplified from genomic DNA by means of the immunoSEQ Assay, a bias-controlled multiplex PCR. On the study's bioinformatics: Within the assay, amplification of reference gene primers was used to estimate how many nucleated cells each sample contained. Sequence reads were collapsed and filtered to measure the absolute abundance of every unique TCRbeta CDR3 rearrangement. Productive Simpson clonality was computed per sample as the square root of Simpson's diversity index over productive rearrangements. The clones in this table, taken by TCRdb from immuneACCESS, are in-frame only. Not every clone is retained; where verified, under half of the shortfall comes from an unresolved V gene, and the cause of the rest is unknown. D and trimming come from the DNA, and the V and J calls and clone size come from that table. The sample data list some 30,000 clones, and roughly 90% of these were observed just once. The top ten clones comprise over 3.5% of the sample.

Whole blood was collected in K2EDTA tubes by collaborating institutions according to the institutions' own protocols. For TCRbeta analysis, collaborators shipped samples in one of three forms: frozen whole blood, isolated PBMCs, or DNA extracted from either of those sample types. The receptor was derived from a human donor in a cohort sampled during active COVID-19. Sample: peripheral blood. The rearranged segments are TRBV7-2 and TRBJ2-1; no D gene can be assigned with confidence. This receptor carries the CDR3 CASSSNPYSYNEQFF. The bases read TGTGCCAGCAGCTCCAACCCCTACTCCTACAATGAGCAGTTCTTC.